These 21 T cell receptor beta chains were all obtained from the same sample, sequenced in a study of blood T cell repertoires in COVID-19. The method was immunoSEQ multiplex PCR; TCRdb's version includes in-frame clones alone and lacks a portion of them. The sample holds 150,000 to 190,000 clones, 75% to 90% seen once. Sequencing input: peripheral blood. These receptor sequences come from a man aged 60-69 years with acute or convalescent COVID-19.

The J gene is TRBJ2-3, the V gene TRBV9; 13 nucleotides agree with TRBD2. The J segment lost 7 bases and the V segment lost 2 bases, leaving 7 bases of the junction unmatched. The CDR3 contains 16 residues. The germline V gene has CDR1 SGDLS and CDR2 YYNGEE. The CDR3 region is CASSVRTSGGPHTQYF. The CDR3 nucleotides are TGTGCCAGCAGCGTCCGGACTAGCGGGGGCCCTCATACGCAGTATTTT.

The rearrangement joins TRBV13 to TRBJ1-1, with 10 bases identical to TRBD1. With V trimmed by 5 bases and J by 0 bases, 3 bases remained unmatched. The CDR3 covers 15 residues. In germline, CDR1 is PRHDT, CDR2 FYEKMQ (reference sequence). This chain's CDR3 is CASSPDRGLNTEAFF. DNA for the CDR3: TGTGCCAGCAGCCCGGACAGGGGGTTGAACACTGAAGCTTTCTTT.

This sequence joins TRBV5-1 and TRBJ1-3; possible D gene TRBD1, 5 bases. CDR3 size: 14 residues. Trimming shortened V by 4 bases and J by 0 bases, and 8 bases separated the two germline ends. Per the germline V gene, CDR1 is SGHRS and CDR2 is YFSETQ. CDR3 loop: CASSPTASGNTIYF. The CDR3 DNA is TGCGCCAGCAGCCCGACAGCCTCTGGAAACACCATATATTTT.

The chain links TRBV5-5 to TRBJ2-3; no clear D. Germline CDR1 is SGHKS and CDR2 is YYEKEE (reference sequence). The CDR3 runs to 14 residues. With 1 base removed from V and 2 bases from J, the gap between germline ends came to 8 bases. CDR3 DNA sequence: TGTGCCAGCAGCTTGTTACTGCCCACAGATACGCAGTATTTT. Translating gives CASSLLLPTDTQYF.

This sequence joins TRBV14 and TRBJ1-2; a weak D match, TRBD1 (5 bases). V lost 0 bases and J lost 4, with 9 bases in between. The CDR3 runs to 14 residues. From germline, CDR1 is SGHDN and CDR2 FVKESK. CDR3 region: CASSQDWGGYGYTF. CDR3 coding DNA: TGTGCCAGCAGCCAAGATTGGGGGGGCTATGGCTACACCTTC.

The rearrangement uses TRBV19 and TRBJ1-2; possible D gene TRBD1, 6 bases. This CDR3 is 13 amino acids long. Germline V gene sequence: CDR1 LNHDA, CDR2 SQIVND (reference sequence). Trimming pared 3 bases from V and 6 bases from J, leaving 11 bases between. CDR3 nucleotides: TGTGCCAGTAGTATGGGCAGGGGTAATGGCTACACCTTC. Translated: CASSMGRGNGYTF.

This rearrangement joins TRBV7-2 to TRBJ1-6, with 8 bases lining up with TRBD1. Germline V CDR1 and CDR2: SGHTA, FQGNSA. The CDR3 loop spans 15 amino acids. With V trimmed by 4 bases and J by 5 bases, 4 bases remained unmatched. This CDR3 reads CASSWTGTDNSPLHF. The CDR3 nucleotides are TGTGCCAGCAGCTGGACAGGGACCGATAATTCACCCCTCCACTTT.

The CDR3 sequence: CASSLLGTGMAETQYF. The CDR3 coding sequence is TGCGCCAGCAGCTTGTTAGGGACAGGGATGGCGGAGACCCAGTACTTC. This chain links TRBV5-1 with TRBJ2-5; TRBD1 agrees at 9 bases. CDR3 size: 16 residues. Trimming took 1 base from V and 5 from J; bases not matched to a gene: 9. CDR1 and CDR2 from the germline V gene are SGHRS and YFSETQ.

The chain has TRBV28 and TRBJ2-7, with a tentative D call TRBD2 (6 bases). V gave up 3 bases and J gave up 0 bases, with 12 bases separating them. The CDR3 is 15 amino acids. The germline V gene encodes CDR1 MDHEN and CDR2 SYDVKM. CDR3 loop: CASSFAGSASYEQYF. The CDR3 coding sequence is TGTGCCAGCAGTTTTGCCGGGAGCGCCTCCTACGAGCAGTACTTC.

The V call is TRBV2, the J call TRBJ2-7, with no clear D. Germline-derived CDR1 and CDR2 are SNHLY and FYNNEI. V was trimmed by 3 bases and J by 3 bases, leaving 9 bases between them. The CDR3 totals 13 residues. The CDR3 is CASSENIFYEQYF. The CDR3 DNA sequence: TGTGCCAGCAGTGAGAACATATTCTACGAGCAGTACTTC.

V usage is TRBV30 and J usage is TRBJ1-4; no firm D call. Per germline, CDR1 GTSNPN and CDR2 SVGIG (reference sequence). V dropped 4 bases and J dropped 5 bases, with 14 bases sitting between them. This CDR3 has 14 residues. The CDR3 nucleotides read TGTGCCTGGACCGGGAAGGCGGCAAATGAAAAACTGTTTTTT. Translated, it gives CAWTGKAANEKLFF.

The J gene is TRBJ2-7, the V gene TRBV19; no definite D call. V gave up 7 bases and J gave up 2 bases, with 15 bases separating them. CDR1 LNHDA and CDR2 SQIVND come from the germline V gene (reference sequence). This CDR3 contains 14 residues. The CDR3, as DNA: TGTGCCAGTAAATCTAAGGCAGGCGCCTACGAGCAGTACTTC. Translating gives CASKSKAGAYEQYF.

The gene calls are TRBV19 and TRBJ1-5; possibly TRBD1 for D (6 bases). The length of the CDR3 is 16 residues. Germline-derived CDR1 and CDR2 are LNHDA and SQIVND (reference sequence). Deletions cut 0 bases from V and 9 bases from J, with 18 bases between. The CDR3 DNA follows: TGTGCCAGTAGTATAGATCTATTGGGGGCTATAGTGCCCCAGCATTTT. Translated: CASSIDLLGAIVPQHF.

In its sample, this clone is medium-sized. Other DNA sequences in this specimen translate into the identical CDR3. The rearrangement joins TRBV19 to TRBJ2-1, with 12 positions matching TRBD2. With 6 bases clipped from V and 4 bases from J, the junction kept 4 bases outside the gene matches. CDR1 is LNHDA and CDR2 is SQIVND in the germline V gene (reference sequence). The CDR3 is 15 residues long. CDR3 amino acids: CASSTLAGGYNEQFF. The CDR3 nucleotides read TGTGCCAGTAGCACCCTAGCGGGAGGGTACAATGAGCAGTTCTTC.

The V call is TRBV19, the J call TRBJ2-2, with a weak D call TRBD1 (5 bases). CDR1 is LNHDA, CDR2 SQIVND, per germline (reference sequence). Deletions cut 4 bases from V and 4 bases from J, with 7 bases between. The CDR3 consists of 13 residues. CDR3 bases: TGTGCCAGTAGTACCCAGGGCACCGGGGAGCTGTTTTTT. Translation gives CASSTQGTGELFF.

The CDR3 region is CASSYGRGAAGELFF. In nucleotides, the CDR3 is TGTGCCAGCAGTTACGGGCGGGGGGCGGCCGGGGAGCTGTTTTTT. V is TRBV6-2 or TRBV6-3 and J is TRBJ2-2; 8 bases fit TRBD2. The germline V gene has CDR1 MNHEY and CDR2 SVGEGT. Trimming removed 2 bases from V and 6 bases from J; junction bases left unmatched: 5. The CDR3 runs to 15 residues.

This clone was counted a few times. The chain employs TRBV11-2 and TRBJ2-3; 7 bases map to TRBD1. The CDR3 spans 15 residues. With 1 base clipped from V and 8 bases from J, the junction kept 9 bases outside the gene matches. Germline V gives CDR1 SGHAT, CDR2 FQNNGV. DNA for the CDR3: TGTGCCAGCAGCTTAGTGGCTAGCCCAGGGGGTACGCAGTATTTT. This encodes CASSLVASPGGTQYF.

About this clone itself: At one boundary the junction diverges from the germline segment, which might be a read error. The chain employs TRBV6-2 or TRBV6-3 and TRBJ2-3; the match to TRBD2 covers 11 bases. CDR1 MNHEY and CDR2 SVGEGT come from the germline V gene. The CDR3 is made up of 15 amino acids. CDR3 in DNA: TGTGCCAGCGGCCCCCATAGCGGGGGGGCAGAAACGCAGTATTTT. Its protein is CASGPHSGGAETQYF.

The chain uses TRBV30 and TRBJ1-1; D is perhaps TRBD1 (5 bases). Germline CDR1 GTSNPN, CDR2 SVGIG (reference sequence). The V end was cut by 2 bases, the J end by 5 bases, with 12 bases between. The CDR3 loop spans 13 amino acids. As DNA, the CDR3 is TGTGCCTGGAGTAGGGGCGCGAATACTGAAGCTTTCTTT. Its protein product is CAWSRGANTEAFF.

This clone was seen a handful of times. The rearrangement joins TRBV28 to TRBJ1-6; 8 bases match TRBD1. Losses at the gene ends were 6 bases for V and 6 bases for J; bases not matched to a gene: 13. The CDR3 extends over 17 amino acids. The germline CDR1 and CDR2 sequences are MDHEN and SYDVKM. The CDR3 here is CASSAVGQGSLNSPLHF. In nucleotides, the CDR3 is TGTGCCAGCAGCGCCGTTGGACAGGGATCGCTTAATTCACCCCTCCACTTT.

The genes are TRBV19 and TRBJ2-7, with 9 bases matching TRBD1. The CDR3 covers 15 residues. V lost 5 bases to trimming and J lost 3 bases; unmatched junction nucleotides: 8. Germline loops: CDR1 LNHDA, CDR2 SQIVND (reference sequence). As DNA, the CDR3 is TGTGCCAGTAGTGCCGGACAGGGGTATGGCTACGAGCAGTACTTC. Translation: CASSAGQGYGYEQYF.